This T cell receptor (beta chain) emerged from a study of T-cell reconstitution after alpha-beta-depleted transplantation in children. About this clonotype: Its antigen is undetermined.

Trimming left V 7 bases short and J 4 bases short, with 11 bases between. The CDR3 has 12 amino acids. Germline CDR1 and CDR2: SGHRS and YFSETQ. Notes on the study in general: Some patients' high day-60 TCRbeta diversity was attributed to recipient cells surviving conditioning. After transplant, at about two months, alpha-beta T cells were reportedly derived from several hundred expanded graft clones. Newly produced T cells mostly provided counts and TCRbeta diversity after one year, as hyperexpanded clones declined.

TCRbeta library construction was performed incorporating unique molecular identifiers. In TCRdb, the PCR reads were re-called with MiXCR into one record per CDR3 protein. This table holds about 440,000 distinct CDR3 sequences, about 45% found once. The sample here was PBMCs, taken before TCRalphabeta/CD19-depleted stem cell transplant. The chain uses TRBV5-1 and TRBJ1-1; D is ambiguous. The TCR was taken from a girl aged 2-9 years with aplastic anemia, due to receive a stem cell transplant. This chain's CDR3 is CASGPRGTEAFF. As DNA, the CDR3 is TGCGCCAGCGGTCCTCGGGGCACTGAAGCTTTCTTT.